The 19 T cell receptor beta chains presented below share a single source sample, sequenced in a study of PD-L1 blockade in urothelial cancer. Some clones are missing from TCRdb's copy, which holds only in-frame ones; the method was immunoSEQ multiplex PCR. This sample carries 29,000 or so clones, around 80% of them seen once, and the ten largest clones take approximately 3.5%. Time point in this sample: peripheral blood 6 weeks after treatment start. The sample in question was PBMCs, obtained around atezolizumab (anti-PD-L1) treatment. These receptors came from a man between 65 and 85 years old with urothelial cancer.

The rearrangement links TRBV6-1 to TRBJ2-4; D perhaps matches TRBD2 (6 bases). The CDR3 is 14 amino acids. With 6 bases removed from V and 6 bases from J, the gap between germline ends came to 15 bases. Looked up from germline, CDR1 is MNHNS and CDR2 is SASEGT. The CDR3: CASRSGGTPNIQYF. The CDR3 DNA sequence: TGTGCCAGCAGGTCCGGCGGGACCCCAAACATTCAGTACTTC.

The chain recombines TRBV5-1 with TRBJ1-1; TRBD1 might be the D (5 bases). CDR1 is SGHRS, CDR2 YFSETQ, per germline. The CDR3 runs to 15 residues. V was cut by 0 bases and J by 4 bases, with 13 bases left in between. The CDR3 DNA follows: TGCGCCAGCAGCTTGGAGTCGGGGGTTGGCACTGAAGCTTTCTTT. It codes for CASSLESGVGTEAFF.

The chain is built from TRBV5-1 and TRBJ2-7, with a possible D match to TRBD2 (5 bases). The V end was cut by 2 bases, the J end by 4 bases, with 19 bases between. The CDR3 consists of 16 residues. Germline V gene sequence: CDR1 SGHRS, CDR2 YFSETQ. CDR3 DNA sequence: TGCGCCAGCAGCTTCTTAACCAGCGGCCCTATATACGAGCAGTACTTC. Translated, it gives CASSFLTSGPIYEQYF.

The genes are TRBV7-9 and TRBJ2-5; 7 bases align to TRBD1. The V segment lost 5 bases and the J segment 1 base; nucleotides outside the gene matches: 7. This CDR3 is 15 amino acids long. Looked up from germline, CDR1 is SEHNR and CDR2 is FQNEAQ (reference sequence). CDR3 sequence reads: CASSTRQGPQETQYF. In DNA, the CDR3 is TGTGCCAGCAGCACCCGACAGGGACCCCAAGAGACCCAGTACTTC.

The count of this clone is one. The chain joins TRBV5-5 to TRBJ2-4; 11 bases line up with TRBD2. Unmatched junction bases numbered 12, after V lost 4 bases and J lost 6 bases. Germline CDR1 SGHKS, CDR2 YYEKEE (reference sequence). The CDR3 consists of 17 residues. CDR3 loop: CASSPRLAGGLGNIQYF. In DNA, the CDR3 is TGTGCCAGCAGCCCACGTCTAGCGGGGGGCCTCGGAAACATTCAGTACTTC.

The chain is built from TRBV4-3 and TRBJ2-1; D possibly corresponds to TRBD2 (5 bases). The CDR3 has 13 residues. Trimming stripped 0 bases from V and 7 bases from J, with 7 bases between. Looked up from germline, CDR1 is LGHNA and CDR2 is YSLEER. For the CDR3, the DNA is TGCGCCAGCAGCCAAGATGGCGGGAATGAGCAGTTCTTC. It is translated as CASSQDGGNEQFF.

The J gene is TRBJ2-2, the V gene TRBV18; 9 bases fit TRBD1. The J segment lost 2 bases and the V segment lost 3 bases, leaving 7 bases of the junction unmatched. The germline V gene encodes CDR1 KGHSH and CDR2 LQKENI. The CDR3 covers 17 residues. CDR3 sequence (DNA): TGTGCCAGCTCACCCTGGGACAGGGCGCCAAACACCGGGGAGCTGTTTTTT. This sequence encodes CASSPWDRAPNTGELFF.

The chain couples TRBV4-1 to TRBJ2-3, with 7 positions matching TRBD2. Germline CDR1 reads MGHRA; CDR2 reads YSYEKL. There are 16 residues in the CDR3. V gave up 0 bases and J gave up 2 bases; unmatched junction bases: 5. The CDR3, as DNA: TGCGCCAGCAGCCAAGAGGCAAGCGGGGTCACAGATACGCAGTATTTT. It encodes CASSQEASGVTDTQYF.

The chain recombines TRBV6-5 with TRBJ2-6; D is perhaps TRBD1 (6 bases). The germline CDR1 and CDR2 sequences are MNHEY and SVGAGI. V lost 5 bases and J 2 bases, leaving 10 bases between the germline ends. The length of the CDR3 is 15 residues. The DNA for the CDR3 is TGTGCCAGCAGTACAGGGCGCGCTGGGGCCAACGTCCTGACTTTC. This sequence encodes CASSTGRAGANVLTF.

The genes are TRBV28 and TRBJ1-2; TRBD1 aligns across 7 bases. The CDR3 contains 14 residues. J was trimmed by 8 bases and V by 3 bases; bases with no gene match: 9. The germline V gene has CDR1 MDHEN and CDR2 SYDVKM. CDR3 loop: CASSLWAGQYGYTF. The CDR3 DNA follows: TGTGCCAGCAGTTTGTGGGCGGGACAGTACGGCTACACCTTC.

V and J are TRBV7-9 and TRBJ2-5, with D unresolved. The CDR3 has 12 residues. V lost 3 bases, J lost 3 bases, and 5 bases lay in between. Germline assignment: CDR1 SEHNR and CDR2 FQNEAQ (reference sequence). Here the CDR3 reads CASSFGEETQYF. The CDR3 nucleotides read TGTGCCAGCAGCTTTGGAGAAGAGACCCAGTACTTC.

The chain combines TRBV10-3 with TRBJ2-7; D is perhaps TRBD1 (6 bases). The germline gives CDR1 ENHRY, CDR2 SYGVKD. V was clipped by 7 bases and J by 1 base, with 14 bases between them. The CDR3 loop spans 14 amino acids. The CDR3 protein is CAIKAQGASYEQYF. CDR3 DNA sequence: TGTGCCATCAAGGCACAGGGAGCTTCCTACGAGCAGTACTTC.

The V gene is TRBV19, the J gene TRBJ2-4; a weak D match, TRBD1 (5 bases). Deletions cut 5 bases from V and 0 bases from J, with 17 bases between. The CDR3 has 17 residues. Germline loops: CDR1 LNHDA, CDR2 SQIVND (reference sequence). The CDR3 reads CASSADRQSPAKNIQYF. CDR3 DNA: TGTGCCAGTAGTGCAGACCGACAGTCACCAGCCAAAAACATTCAGTACTTC.

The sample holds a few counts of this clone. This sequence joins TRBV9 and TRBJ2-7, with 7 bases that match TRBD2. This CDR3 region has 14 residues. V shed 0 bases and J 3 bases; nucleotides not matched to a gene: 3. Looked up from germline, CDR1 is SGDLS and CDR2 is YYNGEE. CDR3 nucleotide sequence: TGTGCCAGCAGCGTAGGGAGCGGGGACTACGAGCAGTACTTC. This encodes CASSVGSGDYEQYF.

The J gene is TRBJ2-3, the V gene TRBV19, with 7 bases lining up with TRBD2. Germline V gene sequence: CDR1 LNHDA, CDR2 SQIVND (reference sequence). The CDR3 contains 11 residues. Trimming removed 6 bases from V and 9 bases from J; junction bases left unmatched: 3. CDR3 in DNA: TGTGCCAGTAGCAGGCGGGGGACGCAGTATTTT. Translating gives CASSRRGTQYF.

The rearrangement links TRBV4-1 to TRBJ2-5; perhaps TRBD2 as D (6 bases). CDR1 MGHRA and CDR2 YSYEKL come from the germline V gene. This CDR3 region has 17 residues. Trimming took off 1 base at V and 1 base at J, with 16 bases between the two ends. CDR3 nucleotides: TGCGCCAGCAGCCAAGGGAACTTGGGGGGTCGCCAAGAGACCCAGTACTTC. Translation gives CASSQGNLGGRQETQYF.

For the CDR3, the DNA is TGTGCCAGCAGCTTGTTGCAGGGGCGGAACAATGAGCAGTTCTTC. This encodes CASSLLQGRNNEQFF. This chain connects TRBV5-6 to TRBJ2-1; TRBD1 is a possible D gene (6 bases). V lost 1 base and J lost 5, with 13 bases in between. This CDR3 has 15 amino acids. The germline V gene has CDR1 SGHDT and CDR2 YYEEEE. Full variable domain (rest looked up from reference TRBV5-6 and TRBJ2-1): DAGVTQSPTHLIKTRGQQVTLRCSPKSGHDTVSWYQQALGQGPQFIFQYYEEEERQRGNFPDRFSGHQFPNYSSELNVNALLLGDSALYLCASSLLQGRNNEQFFGPGTRLTVL.

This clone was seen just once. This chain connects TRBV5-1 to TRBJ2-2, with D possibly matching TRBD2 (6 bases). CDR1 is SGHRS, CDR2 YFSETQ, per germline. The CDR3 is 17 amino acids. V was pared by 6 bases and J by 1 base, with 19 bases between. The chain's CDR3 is CASTEVGRLLNTGELFF. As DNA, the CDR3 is TGCGCCAGCACGGAGGTTGGGAGGCTGTTGAACACCGGGGAGCTGTTTTTT.

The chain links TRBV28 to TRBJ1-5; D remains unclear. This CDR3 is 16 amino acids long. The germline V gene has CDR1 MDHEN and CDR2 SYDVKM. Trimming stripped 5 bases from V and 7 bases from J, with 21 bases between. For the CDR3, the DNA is TGTGCCAGCAGTCCGTCGCAACTCGGGTTGGTACAGCCCCAGCATTTT. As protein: CASSPSQLGLVQPQHF. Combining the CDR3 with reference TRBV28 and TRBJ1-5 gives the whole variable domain DVKVTQSSRYLVKRTGEKVFLECVQDMDHENMFWYRQDPGLGLRLIYFSYDVKMKEKGDIPEGYSVSREKKERFSLILESASTNQTSMYLCASSPSQLGLVQPQHFGDGTRLSIL.